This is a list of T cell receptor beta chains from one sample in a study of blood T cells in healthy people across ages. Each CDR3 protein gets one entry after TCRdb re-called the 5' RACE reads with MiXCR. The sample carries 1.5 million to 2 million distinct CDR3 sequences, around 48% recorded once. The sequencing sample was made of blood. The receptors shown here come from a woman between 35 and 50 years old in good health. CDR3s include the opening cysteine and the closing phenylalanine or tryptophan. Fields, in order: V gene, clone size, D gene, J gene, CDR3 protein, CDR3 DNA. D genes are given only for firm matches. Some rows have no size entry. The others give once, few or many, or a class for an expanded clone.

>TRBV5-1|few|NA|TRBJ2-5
CASSLRGTTITETQYF
TGCGCCAGCAGCTTGAGGGGGACCACGATAACAGAGACCCAGTACTTC
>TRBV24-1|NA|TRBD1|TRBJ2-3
CATSDFGLGQSTDTQYF
TGTGCCACCAGTGATTTTGGTCTGGGACAGAGCACAGATACGCAGTATTTT
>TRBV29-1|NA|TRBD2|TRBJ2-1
CSAVASGGHYEQFF
TGCAGCGCAGTTGCTAGCGGGGGGCACTATGAGCAGTTCTTC
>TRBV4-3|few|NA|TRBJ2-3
CASSHSGSSTDTQYF
TGCGCCAGCAGCCATAGCGGTTCTAGCACAGATACGCAGTATTTT
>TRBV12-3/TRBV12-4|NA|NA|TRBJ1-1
CASSTGLYNTEAFF
TGTGCCAGCAGCACCGGCCTCTATAACACTGAAGCTTTCTTT
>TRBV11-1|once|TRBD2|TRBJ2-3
CASSHRLAGGIRTDTQYF
TGTGCCAGCAGCCACCGACTAGCGGGGGGAATAAGGACAGATACGCAGTATTTT
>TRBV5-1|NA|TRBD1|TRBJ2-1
CASSWGTGASEQFF
TGCGCCAGCAGCTGGGGGACAGGAGCGTCTGAGCAGTTCTTC
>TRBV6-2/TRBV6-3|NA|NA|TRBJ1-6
CASSPHGNNSPLHF
TGTGCCAGCAGTCCGCACGGGAATAATTCACCCCTCCACTTT
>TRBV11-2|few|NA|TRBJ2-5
CASSPLGGERETQYF
TGTGCCAGCAGCCCCCTCGGCGGGGAGCGAGAGACCCAGTACTTC
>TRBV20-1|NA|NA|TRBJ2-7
CSARGRGYHEQYF
TGCAGTGCTAGAGGACGGGGGTACCACGAGCAGTACTTC
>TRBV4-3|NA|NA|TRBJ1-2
CASSRVANYGYTF
TGCGCCAGCAGCCGTGTAGCTAACTATGGCTACACCTTC
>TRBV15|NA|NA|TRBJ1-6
CATSRAVPPLHF
TGTGCCACCAGCAGAGCCGTCCCACCCCTCCACTTT
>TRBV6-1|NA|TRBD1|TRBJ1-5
CASRGDRQLPSDQPQHF
TGTGCCAGCAGGGGGGACAGACAATTACCCTCGGATCAGCCCCAGCATTTT
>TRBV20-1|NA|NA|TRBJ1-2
CSARDAGRRYGYTF
TGCAGTGCGAGGGACGCAGGGAGGCGCTATGGCTACACCTTC
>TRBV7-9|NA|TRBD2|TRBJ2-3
CASSLFPLAGGGTDTQYF
TGTGCCAGCAGCTTATTTCCGCTAGCGGGGGGCGGCACAGATACGCAGTATTTT
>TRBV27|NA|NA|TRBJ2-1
CASSLNSVGVGAYNEQFF
TGTGCCAGCAGTTTAAACTCAGTCGGGGTGGGGGCCTACAATGAGCAGTTCTTC
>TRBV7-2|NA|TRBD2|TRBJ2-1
CASSTSRLAGAYNEQFF
TGTGCCAGCAGCACCTCCCGACTAGCGGGGGCCTACAATGAGCAGTTCTTC
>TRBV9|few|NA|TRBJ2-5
CASSIQTGETQYF
TGTGCCAGCAGCATCCAGACCGGGGAGACCCAGTACTTC
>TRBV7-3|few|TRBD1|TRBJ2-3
CASSPTPGQGSHTQYF
TGTGCCAGCAGCCCCACCCCGGGACAGGGTTCCCATACGCAGTATTTT
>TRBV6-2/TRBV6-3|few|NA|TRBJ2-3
CASSHPGTTTTDTQYF
TGTGCCAGCAGCCACCCAGGGACAACAACCACAGATACGCAGTATTTT
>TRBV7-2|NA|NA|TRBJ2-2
CASSTGGNTGELFF
TGTGCCAGCAGCACCGGGGGTAACACCGGGGAGCTGTTTTTT
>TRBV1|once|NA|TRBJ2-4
CTSSQDPAWDFLAKNIQYF
TGCACCAGCAGCCAAGATCCGGCCTGGGACTTCCTAGCCAAAAACATTCAGTACTTC
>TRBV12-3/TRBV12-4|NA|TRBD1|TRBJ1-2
CASRYTWDRAKMGGYTF
TGTGCCAGCAGGTACACTTGGGACAGGGCGAAGATGGGTGGCTACACCTTC
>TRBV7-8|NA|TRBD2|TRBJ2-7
CASSSGRAGPYERYF
TGTGCCAGCAGCTCGGGACGAGCGGGACCCTACGAGCGGTACTTC
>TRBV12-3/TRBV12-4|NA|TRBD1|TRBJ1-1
CASTTYPTGEAFF
TGTGCCAGCACCACATACCCGACAGGGGAAGCTTTCTTT
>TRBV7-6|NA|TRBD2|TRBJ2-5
CASSSGTSGPQETQYF
TGTGCCAGCAGCTCCGGGACTAGCGGTCCTCAAGAGACCCAGTACTTC
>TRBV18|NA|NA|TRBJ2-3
CASSPLRGAENTQYF
TGTGCCAGCTCACCCCTGCGGGGAGCCGAAAATACGCAGTATTTT
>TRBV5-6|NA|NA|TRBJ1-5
CASSSDRFNQPQHF
TGTGCCAGCAGTTCCGACAGGTTTAATCAGCCCCAGCATTTT
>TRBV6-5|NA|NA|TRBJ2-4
CASSPLGQSPKNIQYF
TGTGCCAGCAGTCCCTTAGGACAGTCCCCTAAAAACATTCAGTACTTC
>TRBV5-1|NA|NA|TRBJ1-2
CASSSQGNLNYGYTF
TGCGCCAGCAGCTCACAGGGCAACCTTAACTATGGCTACACCTTC
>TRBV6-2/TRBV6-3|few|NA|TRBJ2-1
CASCTYRAYNEQFF
TGTGCCAGCTGCACGTATCGGGCCTACAATGAGCAGTTCTTC
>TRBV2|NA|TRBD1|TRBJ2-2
CASRIQGTGELFF
TGTGCCAGCAGGATACAGGGGACCGGGGAGCTGTTTTTT
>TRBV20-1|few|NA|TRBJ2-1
CSPGLAGRAASYNEQFF
TGCAGCCCTGGCCTGGCGGGGCGCGCGGCGTCCTACAATGAGCAGTTCTTC
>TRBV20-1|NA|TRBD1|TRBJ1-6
CSARRDRQSPLHF
TGCAGTGCTAGACGGGACAGGCAATCACCCCTCCACTTT
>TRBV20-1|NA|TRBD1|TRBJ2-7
CSAQDRLLYEQYF
TGCAGTGCTCAGGACAGGCTCTTATACGAGCAGTACTTC
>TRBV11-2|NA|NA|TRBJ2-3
CASSLDGVGGAGTDTQYF
TGTGCCAGCAGCTTAGATGGAGTCGGCGGGGCGGGCACAGATACGCAGTATTTT
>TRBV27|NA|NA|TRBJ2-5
CASHSRGYQETQYF
TGTGCCAGCCACAGTCGGGGCTACCAAGAGACCCAGTACTTC
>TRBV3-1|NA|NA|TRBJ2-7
CASSQDRPTGWVYEQYF
TGTGCCAGCAGCCAAGATCGGCCCACAGGGTGGGTCTACGAGCAGTACTTC
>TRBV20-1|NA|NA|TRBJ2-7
CSARDAHGLYEQYF
TGCAGTGCTAGAGATGCACACGGACTCTACGAGCAGTACTTC
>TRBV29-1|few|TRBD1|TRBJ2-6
CSVGTGGASGANVLTF
TGCAGCGTTGGGACAGGGGGGGCTTCTGGGGCCAACGTCCTGACTTTC
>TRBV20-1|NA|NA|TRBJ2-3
CSATGFRRATDTQYF
TGCAGTGCTACAGGGTTTCGCCGAGCCACCGATACGCAGTATTTT